The 19 T cell receptor beta chains given below trace back to one sample, sequenced in a study of blood T cell repertoires in COVID-19. Method: immunoSEQ multiplex PCR; TCRdb's copy keeps in-frame clones and lacks some. The sample shows about 40,000 clones, about nine tenths of them seen only once. Sequencing used peripheral blood. The receptors stem from a man aged 55 to 70 with acute or convalescent COVID-19.

This chain joins TRBV7-6 and TRBJ2-5, with a weak D call TRBD2 (6 bases). The CDR3 has 15 residues. V shed 5 bases and J shed 5 bases, with 18 bases lying between them. Germline V gene data show CDR1 as SGHVS and CDR2 as FNYEAQ. CDR3 loop: CASSVSGVNLETQYF. CDR3 in DNA: TGTGCCAGCAGCGTGTCGGGGGTTAATCTGGAGACCCAGTACTTC.

V and J are TRBV10-3 and TRBJ2-3, with D possibly matching TRBD2 (6 bases). Deletions cut 7 bases from V and 2 bases from J, with 13 bases between. Germline lookup yields CDR1 ENHRY and CDR2 SYGVKD. This CDR3 is 14 amino acids long. For the CDR3, the DNA is TGTGCCATCAAGGAGGGGCAGGACACAGATACGCAGTATTTT. Protein product: CAIKEGQDTDTQYF.

The J gene is TRBJ1-1, the V gene TRBV7-9; the D gene is possibly TRBD1 (5 bases). Germline V lookup: CDR1 SEHNR, CDR2 FQNEAQ (reference sequence). Trimming cost V 5 bases and J 0 bases, with 13 bases left between them. The length of the CDR3 is 15 residues. The CDR3 loop reads CASSGLGLMNTEAFF. The CDR3 bases are TGTGCCAGCAGCGGCTTGGGACTGATGAACACTGAAGCTTTCTTT. The full variable domain, rest sourced from reference TRBV7-9 and TRBJ1-1, is DTGVSQNPRHKITKRGQNVTFRCDPISEHNRLYWYRQTLGQGPEFLTYFQNEAQLEKSRLLSDRFSAERPKGSFSTLEIQRTEQGDSAMYLCASSGLGLMNTEAFFGQGTRLTVV.

V usage is TRBV24-1 and J usage is TRBJ2-5; D not certain. Looked up from germline, CDR1 is KGHDR and CDR2 is SFDVKD. The CDR3 is 15 residues long. Trimming left V 4 bases short and J 5 bases short, with 16 bases between. The CDR3 sequence: CATSDSRVARETQYF. In DNA form, the CDR3 reads TGTGCCACCAGTGACTCCAGAGTAGCCCGGGAGACCCAGTACTTC.

V usage is TRBV28 and J usage is TRBJ1-2, with D maybe TRBD1 (5 bases). The germline gives CDR1 MDHEN, CDR2 SYDVKM. The CDR3 length is 14 residues. Trimming cost V 0 bases and J 7 bases, with 12 bases left between them. CDR3 DNA: TGTGCCAGCAGTTTATGGCGGGGCTCAGTTGGCTACACCTTC. Protein sequence: CASSLWRGSVGYTF.

The gene calls are TRBV28 and TRBJ2-1; the D gene is possibly TRBD2 (5 bases). The CDR3 runs to 13 residues. Germline V gene lookup returns CDR1 MDHEN and CDR2 SYDVKM. V was trimmed by 3 bases and J by 7 bases, leaving 10 bases between them. CDR3 sequence reads: CASSFAGVNEQFF. CDR3 bases: TGTGCCAGCAGTTTCGCCGGGGTGAATGAGCAGTTCTTC.

This chain links TRBV29-1 with TRBJ1-1, with D tentatively TRBD1 (6 bases). Trimming took 6 bases from V and 1 from J, leaving 12 bases between them. The CDR3 consists of 13 residues. Germline V gives CDR1 SQVTM, CDR2 ANQGSEA. In DNA, the CDR3 is TGCAGCGTGGGAAGACAGGCGAACACTGAAGCTTTCTTT. Its translation is CSVGRQANTEAFF.

This sequence joins TRBV24-1 and TRBJ2-6, with no clear D. From germline, CDR1 is KGHDR and CDR2 SFDVKD. Trimming left V 9 bases short and J 4 bases short, with 21 bases between. The CDR3 length is 17 residues. The CDR3 coding sequence is TGTGCCACCCAGGAACAGAGCCCCCTGCTCGGGGCCAACGTCCTGACTTTC. As protein: CATQEQSPLLGANVLTF.

This rearrangement joins TRBV9 to TRBJ1-6; 8 nucleotides match TRBD1. The CDR3 has 13 residues. Germline V CDR1 and CDR2: SGDLS, YYNGEE. V dropped 3 bases and J dropped 9; count of bases not matched to a gene: 2. The CDR3 loop is CASSGTGSSPLHF. For the CDR3, the DNA is TGTGCCAGCAGCGGGACAGGGAGTTCACCCCTCCACTTT.

This chain connects TRBV28 to TRBJ2-3; D is unresolved. This CDR3 is built from 14 residues. From germline, CDR1 is MDHEN and CDR2 SYDVKM. V shed 3 bases and J shed 2 bases, with 9 bases lying between them. Here the CDR3 reads CASSFVSDTDTQYF. For the CDR3, the DNA is TGTGCCAGCAGTTTTGTCTCAGACACAGATACGCAGTATTTT.

The CDR3 is CASSPSSGIRANEQFF. The CDR3 coding sequence is TGCGCCAGCAGCCCCAGCAGCGGGATTAGGGCCAATGAGCAGTTCTTC. The chain links TRBV5-1 to TRBJ2-1, with TRBD2 identical over 7 bases. The germline gives CDR1 SGHRS, CDR2 YFSETQ. V lost 4 bases to trimming and J lost 6 bases; unmatched junction nucleotides: 13. The CDR3 has 16 residues.

J is TRBJ2-1 and V is TRBV6-4; weak D call: TRBD1 (6 bases). The CDR3 runs 17 residues. V was pared by 0 bases and J by 6 bases, with 18 bases between. The germline V gene encodes CDR1 MRHNA and CDR2 SNTAGT. The CDR3 here is CASSDSSRSLGANEQFF. In DNA, the CDR3 is TGTGCCAGCAGTGACTCGAGTCGCAGTTTGGGGGCCAATGAGCAGTTCTTC.

The J gene is TRBJ2-3, the V gene TRBV24-1; the match to TRBD2 covers 8 bases. Germline values: CDR1 KGHDR, CDR2 SFDVKD. V lost 8 bases and J lost 6; bases outside the gene matches: 33. The CDR3 runs 22 residues. CDR3 amino acids: CATIPPHRYLYFHRLATDTQYF. DNA of the CDR3: TGTGCCACCATTCCCCCTCACAGGTACCTCTATTTCCACAGACTAGCGACGGATACGCAGTATTTT.

V is TRBV29-1 and J is TRBJ2-5; D uncertain. CDR1 and CDR2 (germline): SQVTM, ANQGSEA. Trimming removed 4 bases from V and 4 bases from J, with 10 bases in between. CDR3 length: 12 residues. CDR3 nucleotide sequence: TGCAGCGTTGGGGTCAGGTTAGAGACCCAGTACTTC. This codes for CSVGVRLETQYF.

The chain couples TRBV9 to TRBJ1-1; D gene unclear. V lost 3 bases to trimming and J lost 5 bases, with 5 bases between them. CDR1 is SGDLS, CDR2 YYNGEE, per germline. There are 11 residues in the CDR3. The CDR3 spells CASSGGTEAFF. In nucleotides, the CDR3 is TGTGCCAGCAGCGGCGGGACTGAAGCTTTCTTT.

The genes are TRBV14 and TRBJ1-2; TRBD1 might be the D (5 bases). This CDR3 is built from 15 residues. Between the trimmed V and J ends, which lost 0 bases and 7 bases, there was a span of 15 bases. Germline CDR1 reads SGHDN; CDR2 reads FVKESK. In DNA, the CDR3 is TGTGCCAGCAGCCAAGATCTGCTCCAGGGAAGTGGCTACACCTTC. As protein: CASSQDLLQGSGYTF. Full variable domain (rest looked up from reference TRBV14 and TRBJ1-2): EAGVTQFPSHSVIEKGQTVTLRCDPISGHDNLYWYRRVMGKEIKFLLHFVKESKQDESGMPNNRFLAERTGGTYSTLKVQPAELEDSGVYFCASSQDLLQGSGYTFGSGTRLTVV.

This sequence joins TRBV5-1 and TRBJ2-5; D is possibly TRBD1 (6 bases). The CDR3 runs to 13 residues. Germline assignment: CDR1 SGHRS and CDR2 YFSETQ. V was pared by 5 bases and J by 2 bases, with 10 bases between. The CDR3 DNA follows: TGCGCCAGCAGTGGGCAGGGGCAAGAGACCCAGTACTTC. Protein: CASSGQGQETQYF. Together with reference TRBV5-1 and TRBJ2-5, the CDR3 gives the full variable domain: KAGVTQTPRYLIKTRGQQVTLSCSPISGHRSVSWYQQTPGQGLQFLFEYFSETQRNKGNFPGRFSGRQFSNSRSEMNVSTLELGDSALYLCASSGQGQETQYFGPGTRLLVL.

V and J are TRBV18 and TRBJ2-1; 9 bases are shared with TRBD2. The CDR3 runs 20 residues. V was clipped by 1 base and J by 7 bases; unmatched bases: 20. CDR1 is KGHSH, CDR2 LQKENI, per germline. This CDR3 is CASSPRRRGTIAGVSNEQFF. For the CDR3, the DNA is TGTGCCAGCTCACCACGTCGGCGGGGGACCATAGCGGGAGTATCTAATGAGCAGTTCTTC.

This clone occurred once. This CDR3 is CASSIDSQVYEQYV. The CDR3 DNA sequence: TGTGCCAGCAGCATAGACAGCCAAGTATACGAGCAGTACGTC. This chain uses TRBV5-8 with TRBJ2-7; D perhaps matches TRBD1 (5 bases). This CDR3 is built from 14 residues. CDR1 and CDR2 (germline): SGHTS, YDEGEE. V lost 4 bases to trimming and J lost 4 bases, with 15 bases between them.